Listed below are T cell receptor beta chains from one sample, sequenced in a study of blood T cell repertoires in COVID-19. Produced via immunoSEQ multiplex PCR; TCRdb's table is partial and in-frame only. The top ten clones hold roughly 6% of a sample with hundreds of thousands of clones, about 89% of them seen once. Specimen: peripheral blood. The source is a woman in her 50s with COVID-19, enrolled during active disease. The CDR3 runs from the conserved cysteine through the conserved F or W. Each record gives: CDR3 protein, CDR3 DNA, clone size, D gene, J gene, V gene. The D gene is left open where the match is weak. Some rows mark clone size as missing; the rest say once, few, many or name a class of expanded clone.

CAISEAGGRTEAFF | TGTGCCATCAGTGAGGCGGGGGGACGCACTGAAGCTTTCTTT | - | - | TRBJ1-1 | TRBV10-3
CASSFRTSGPYEQYF | TGTGCCAGCAGCTTTCGGACTAGCGGTCCCTACGAGCAGTACTTC | - | TRBD2 | TRBJ2-7 | TRBV11-3
CASSFGRAYEQYF | TGTGCCAGCAGTTTCGGCAGGGCCTACGAGCAGTACTTC | few | - | TRBJ2-7 | TRBV27
CASSAKGTDYGYTF | TGTGCCAGCAGCGCTAAGGGGACAGACTATGGCTACACCTTC | - | TRBD1 | TRBJ1-2 | TRBV7-9
CASRARGVGRWSNQPQHF | TGTGCCAGCAGAGCTCGAGGTGTGGGGCGGTGGAGCAATCAGCCCCAGCATTTT | - | - | TRBJ1-5 | TRBV2
CATSTRDRGLTNEKLFF | TGTGCCACCAGCACCCGGGACAGGGGATTGACTAATGAAAAACTGTTTTTT | - | TRBD1 | TRBJ1-4 | TRBV15
CASSQAGQGKDTQYF | TGTGCCAGCAGCCAAGCGGGACAGGGGAAGGATACGCAGTATTTT | - | TRBD1 | TRBJ2-3 | TRBV3-1/TRBV3-2
CASSQGTGQYNSPLHF | TGCGCCAGCAGCCAGGGGACAGGTCAATATAATTCACCCCTCCACTTT | - | TRBD1 | TRBJ1-6 | TRBV4-1
CATRGDSPLHF | TGTGCTACCAGGGGAGATTCACCCCTCCACTTT | - | - | TRBJ1-6 | TRBV2
CSVARDRVTEAFF | TGCAGCGTCGCCCGGGACAGGGTCACTGAAGCTTTCTTT | - | TRBD1 | TRBJ1-1 | TRBV29-1
CASTKTVLFSGANVLTF | TGTGCCAGCACCAAGACAGTTCTTTTCTCTGGGGCCAACGTCCTGACTTTC | - | - | TRBJ2-6 | TRBV27
CASSIQGSSYNEQFF | TGTGCCAGCAGCATACAGGGGAGCTCCTACAATGAGCAGTTCTTC | - | TRBD1 | TRBJ2-1 | TRBV28
CASRRRLDSATGELFF | TGTGCCAGTAGAAGAAGGTTAGACAGCGCCACCGGGGAGCTGTTTTTT | - | - | TRBJ2-2 | TRBV2
CASSLGPGQPMTNYGYTF | TGCGCCAGCAGCTTGGGGCCAGGACAGCCAATGACAAACTATGGCTACACCTTC | - | - | TRBJ1-2 | TRBV5-1
CASSPGQLSNQPQHF | TGTGCCAGCAGCCCTGGACAACTCAGCAATCAGCCCCAGCATTTT | - | - | TRBJ1-5 | TRBV5-8
CASSIDRVNSPLHF | TGTGCCAGTTCGATCGACAGGGTTAATTCACCCCTCCACTTT | - | TRBD1 | TRBJ1-6 | TRBV19
CAWTAAGTGLYNEQFF | TGTGCCTGGACAGCCGCCGGGACTGGGCTCTACAATGAGCAGTTCTTC | - | - | TRBJ2-1 | TRBV30
CASIAGGAAGANVLTF | TGTGCCAGTATTGCTGGTGGGGCCGCTGGGGCCAACGTCCTGACTTTC | few | - | TRBJ2-6 | TRBV19
CASSPGTGYYEQYF | TGTGCCAGCAGCCCAGGAACAGGGTACTACGAGCAGTACTTC | - | - | TRBJ2-7 | TRBV7-2
CASSQHRASPLHF | TGCGCCAGCAGCCAACACCGCGCTTCACCCCTCCACTTT | few | - | TRBJ1-6 | TRBV4-3
CASSTRGSGRIGEQFF | TGTGCCAGCAGCACCCGGGGTAGCGGGAGGATCGGTGAGCAGTTCTTC | - | TRBD2 | TRBJ2-1 | TRBV9
CASSPGGASNTEAFF | TGTGCCAGCAGCCCCGGGGGGGCTTCCAACACTGAAGCTTTCTTT | - | - | TRBJ1-1 | TRBV5-6
CASSYRTGATGANVLTF | TGTGCCAGCAGTTACCGGACAGGGGCTACTGGGGCCAACGTCCTGACTTTC | few | TRBD1 | TRBJ2-6 | TRBV27
CASSTDRGPNQPQHF | TGTGCCAGCAGTACGGACAGGGGTCCCAATCAGCCCCAGCATTTT | - | TRBD1 | TRBJ1-5 | TRBV6-5
CASSLRQISSYEQYF | TGTGCCAGCAGCCTCCGACAGATTAGCTCCTACGAGCAGTACTTC | few | - | TRBJ2-7 | TRBV11-2
CASSLASSYNEQFF | TGTGCCAGCAGCTTAGCGAGCTCCTACAATGAGCAGTTCTTC | - | - | TRBJ2-1 | TRBV11-2
CASSPPGLEWAIYF | TGTGCCAGCTCACCACCGGGGCTGGAGTGGGCCATATATTTT | - | - | TRBJ1-3 | TRBV18
CASRTGGDTQYF | TGTGCCAGCAGGACAGGGGGGGATACGCAGTATTTT | - | TRBD1 | TRBJ2-3 | TRBV6-5
CASSGSGQEETQYF | TGTGCCAGCAGCGGATCGGGACAGGAAGAGACCCAGTACTTC | - | TRBD1 | TRBJ2-5 | TRBV11-2
CSVETTREANVLTF | TGCAGCGTGGAAACAACGAGGGAGGCCAACGTCCTGACTTTC | few | - | TRBJ2-6 | TRBV29-1
CASGRDRDQPQHF | TGTGCCAGCGGCCGGGACAGGGACCAGCCCCAGCATTTT | once | TRBD1 | TRBJ1-5 | TRBV19
CASSSQTSGGNNEQFF | TGTGCCAGCAGCTCCCAGACTAGCGGGGGTAACAATGAGCAGTTCTTC | once | TRBD2 | TRBJ2-1 | TRBV7-3
CASSFGQGPSPLHF | TGTGCCAGCAGCTTCGGACAGGGTCCATCACCCCTCCACTTT | - | TRBD1 | TRBJ1-6 | TRBV6-5
CASSQDLWTSGRADTQYF | TGCGCCAGCAGCCAAGATCTTTGGACTAGCGGGAGGGCAGATACGCAGTATTTT | - | TRBD2 | TRBJ2-3 | TRBV4-3
CASSPRPNEKLFF | TGTGCCAGCTCACCGCGGCCTAATGAAAAACTGTTTTTT | - | - | TRBJ1-4 | TRBV18
CASSIEGARGNEQFF | TGTGCCAGTAGTATAGAGGGGGCCAGAGGGAATGAGCAGTTCTTC | - | - | TRBJ2-1 | TRBV19
CASSPRTGGPKTGELFF | TGTGCCAGCAGTCCCCGGACAGGGGGGCCGAAGACCGGGGAGCTGTTTTTT | - | TRBD1 | TRBJ2-2 | TRBV7-9
CASGKTGVGNQPQHF | TGTGCCAGTGGTAAGACAGGGGTGGGCAATCAGCCCCAGCATTTT | - | TRBD1 | TRBJ1-5 | TRBV19
CASSNQRLAVYEQYF | TGCGCCAGCAGTAACCAACGACTAGCGGTTTACGAGCAGTACTTC | once | TRBD2 | TRBJ2-7 | TRBV10-2
CASSPSGLSSGANVLTF | TGTGCCAGCAGTCCTAGCGGTTTGAGCTCTGGGGCCAACGTCCTGACTTTC | - | TRBD2 | TRBJ2-6 | TRBV14
CASSVTTGAIAKNIQYF | TGTGCCAGCAGCGTTACTACAGGGGCCATAGCCAAAAACATTCAGTACTTC | - | TRBD1 | TRBJ2-4 | TRBV9
CASSSGTGGIYEQYF | TGTGCTAGCAGCTCGGGGACAGGGGGCATATACGAGCAGTACTTC | - | TRBD1 | TRBJ2-7 | TRBV7-7
CAIRDRDRGSNTGELFF | TGTGCCATCAGGGACCGGGACAGGGGCTCGAACACCGGGGAGCTGTTTTTT | - | TRBD1 | TRBJ2-2 | TRBV10-3
CASRLTGRGTEAFF | TGTGCCAGCAGACTGACAGGCCGGGGAACTGAAGCTTTCTTT | - | - | TRBJ1-1 | TRBV6-6
CAWSKRVYEQYF | TGTGCCTGGAGTAAGAGGGTGTACGAGCAGTACTTC | - | - | TRBJ2-7 | TRBV30
CASRVGQNYNEQFF | TGTGCCAGCAGGGTGGGACAGAATTACAATGAGCAGTTCTTC | - | TRBD1 | TRBJ2-1 | TRBV7-9
CATRLQENTEAFF | TGTGCCACCAGGCTACAGGAGAACACTGAAGCTTTCTTT | - | - | TRBJ1-1 | TRBV24-1
CASSYQSQGGEQYF | TGTGCCAGCAGTTATCAATCCCAAGGCGGCGAGCAGTACTTC | few | - | TRBJ2-7 | TRBV6-6
CASSPWTGHSYNEQFF | TGTGCCAGCAGTCCATGGACAGGACACTCCTACAATGAGCAGTTCTTC | - | TRBD1 | TRBJ2-1 | TRBV27
CASSSVGEGSNQPQHF | TGTGCCAGCAGTTCGGTCGGGGAGGGAAGCAATCAGCCCCAGCATTTT | - | - | TRBJ1-5 | TRBV27
CASSLSDGGRVGEQYF | TGTGCCAGCAGCCTATCCGACGGCGGGAGGGTGGGGGAGCAGTACTTC | - | TRBD2 | TRBJ2-7 | TRBV3-1/TRBV3-2
CATSGTSGQRTGELFF | TGTGCCACCAGTGGCACTAGCGGCCAGCGCACCGGGGAGCTGTTTTTT | few | TRBD2 | TRBJ2-2 | TRBV24-1
CASSDDRGIGNSPLHF | TGTGCCAGCAGTGACGACAGGGGAATTGGTAATTCACCCCTCCACTTT | once | TRBD1 | TRBJ1-6 | TRBV25-1
CASSSDRGFGNYGYTF | TGTGCCAGCAGCTCGGACAGAGGTTTTGGCAACTATGGCTACACCTTC | - | - | TRBJ1-2 | TRBV7-9
CASSLGGGNTEAFF | TGTGCCAGCAGCTTAGGCGGGGGGAACACTGAAGCTTTCTTT | - | - | TRBJ1-1 | TRBV11-2
CATSDPSGGFQETQYF | TGTGCCACCAGTGATCCCTCAGGAGGCTTCCAAGAGACCCAGTACTTC | - | - | TRBJ2-5 | TRBV24-1
CASSTGGNTGELFF | TGTGCCAGCAGCACAGGGGGTAACACCGGGGAGCTGTTTTTT | - | TRBD1 | TRBJ2-2 | TRBV6-5
CASSPRQNKNIQYF | TGTGCCAGCTCACCTCGACAGAACAAAAACATTCAGTACTTC | - | - | TRBJ2-4 | TRBV18
CASSLASGILRYEQYF | TGTGCCAGCAGCTTAGCTAGCGGGATACTTCGCTACGAGCAGTACTTC | once | TRBD2 | TRBJ2-7 | TRBV7-8
CASSFRTSGRGNEQFF | TGTGCCAGCAGCTTCCGGACTAGCGGGAGAGGCAATGAGCAGTTCTTC | - | TRBD2 | TRBJ2-1 | TRBV9